The 5 T cell receptor beta chains reported below all come from one sample, sequenced in a study of CD8 T cells in Susac syndrome. Reverse transcription used about 0.45 to 1 ug RNA and random hexamers. TCRdb recomputed calls from the immunoSEQ multiplex PCR reads with MiXCR, one row per CDR3 protein. The profile shows 150,000 to 200,000 distinct CDR3 sequences, 90% to 95% of them singletons. Material for sequencing was CD4+ T cells from PBMCs. The receptors shown here come from a human donor with multiple sclerosis.

The rearrangement joins TRBV20-1 to TRBJ2-3; D may be TRBD2 (5 bases). Germline V gene lookup returns CDR1 DFQATT and CDR2 SNEGSKA (reference sequence). The CDR3 length is 11 residues. The germline V and J ends were trimmed by 6 bases and 8 bases, with 12 bases remaining between them. The CDR3 spells CSAQRDVTQYF. The DNA for the CDR3 is TGCAGTGCCCAGAGGGATGTTACGCAGTATTTT.

The rearrangement links TRBV11-2 to TRBJ2-5, with 9 bases identical to TRBD2. V lost 1 base, J lost 5 bases, and 11 bases stayed unmatched. The CDR3 contains 17 residues. CDR1 SGHAT and CDR2 FQNNGV come from the germline V gene. CDR3 sequence reads: CASSLALRRLAAETQYF. Here the CDR3 DNA reads TGTGCCAGCAGCTTAGCCCTCAGGAGACTAGCGGCGGAGACCCAGTACTTC.

The chain combines TRBV7-8 with TRBJ2-1; D is possibly TRBD1 or TRBD2 (5 bases each). The CDR3 loop spans 14 amino acids. The V gene lost 3 bases and the J gene lost 10 bases, with 16 bases spanning the gap. In germline, CDR1 is SGHVS, CDR2 FQNEAQ. CDR3 region: CASSFGGTIGEQFF. CDR3 coding DNA: TGTGCCAGCAGCTTCGGTGGGACGATTGGGGAGCAGTTCTTC.

The V and J genes are TRBV3-1 and TRBJ1-6; 8 nucleotides line up with TRBD1. Germline assignment: CDR1 LGHDT and CDR2 YNNKEL (reference sequence). V lost 4 bases to trimming and J lost 7 bases; unmatched junction nucleotides: 9. The CDR3 totals 16 residues. The CDR3 DNA is TGTGCCAGCAGCCCGAATGGGGACAGGAGAAATTCACCCCTCCACTTT. It is translated as CASSPNGDRRNSPLHF.

The genes are TRBV29-1 and TRBJ2-3; D is tentatively TRBD1 or TRBD2 (5 bases each). The CDR3 length is 12 residues. CDR1 is SQVTM, CDR2 ANQGSEA, per germline. V dropped 7 bases and J dropped 9 bases, with 17 bases sitting between them. The CDR3 bases are TGCAGCGCCGGTGGGCGCAGGGACACGCAGTATTTT. Amino acid sequence: CSAGGRRDTQYF.